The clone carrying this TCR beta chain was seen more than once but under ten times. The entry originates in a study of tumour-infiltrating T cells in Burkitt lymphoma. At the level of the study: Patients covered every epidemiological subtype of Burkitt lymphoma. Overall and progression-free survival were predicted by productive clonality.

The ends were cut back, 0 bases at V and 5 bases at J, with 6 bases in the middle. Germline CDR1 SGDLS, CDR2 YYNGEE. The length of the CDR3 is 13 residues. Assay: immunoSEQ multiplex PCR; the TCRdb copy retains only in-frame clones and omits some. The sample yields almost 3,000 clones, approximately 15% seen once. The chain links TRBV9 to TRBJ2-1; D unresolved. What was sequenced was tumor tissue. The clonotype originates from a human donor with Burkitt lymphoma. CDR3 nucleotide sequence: TGTGCCAGCAGCGTAGGTAGGGACAATGAGCAGTTCTTC. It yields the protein CASSVGRDNEQFF.